The 8 T cell receptor beta chains below all came from one sample that was sequenced in a study of blood T cell repertoires in COVID-19. Here immunoSEQ multiplex PCR was the method, and the copy in TCRdb shows in-frame clones only, minus some. The profile shows 160,000 or so clones, about 87% of them singletons. Sample: peripheral blood. The origin of the receptors is an older woman who had recovered from COVID-19.

This chain uses TRBV5-1 with TRBJ2-3; TRBD2 might be the D (5 bases). Trimming stripped 4 bases from V and 5 bases from J, with 23 bases between. Germline V gives CDR1 SGHRS, CDR2 YFSETQ. The CDR3 consists of 17 residues. The CDR3: CASSRDPDSPARDTQYF. The CDR3, as DNA: TGCGCCAGCAGCCGAGACCCGGACTCCCCCGCTCGAGATACGCAGTATTTT.

V gene TRBV30 combines with J gene TRBJ2-3; 10 bases line up with TRBD1. This CDR3 has 17 amino acids. V gave up 2 bases and J gave up 3 bases; unmatched junction bases: 11. In germline, CDR1 is GTSNPN, CDR2 SVGIG (reference sequence). CDR3 nucleotide sequence: TGTGCCTGGAGTTCCTCCCGGGACAGGGGAAGGACAGATACGCAGTATTTT. Translating it yields CAWSSSRDRGRTDTQYF. Together with reference TRBV30 and TRBJ2-3, the CDR3 gives the full variable domain: SQTIHQWPATLVQPVGSPLSLECTVEGTSNPNLYWYRQAAGRGLQLLFYSVGIGQISSEVPQNLSASRPQDRQFILSSKKLLLSDSGFYLCAWSSSRDRGRTDTQYFGPGTRLTVL.

The rearrangement uses TRBV11-2 and TRBJ2-7; D ambiguous. Germline V gene lookup returns CDR1 SGHAT and CDR2 FQNNGV. V shed 2 bases and J shed 5 bases, with 10 bases lying between them. The CDR3 spans 13 residues. CDR3 amino acids: CASSLNIFDEQYF. CDR3 in DNA: TGTGCCAGCAGCTTAAATATTTTTGACGAGCAGTACTTC.

The genes are TRBV2 and TRBJ1-1, with 7 bases fitting TRBD1. The CDR3 loop spans 11 amino acids. With 5 bases clipped from V and 10 bases from J, the junction kept 4 bases outside the gene matches. CDR1 and CDR2 (germline): SNHLY, FYNNEI. CDR3 in DNA: TGTGCCAGCAGTTCGGGACAGAGAGCTTTCTTT. Translating gives CASSSGQRAFF. The full variable domain, with the rest looked up from reference TRBV2 and TRBJ1-1, is EPEVTQTPSHQVTQMGQEVILRCVPISNHLYFYWYRQILGQKVEFLVSFYNNEISEKSEIFDDQFSVERPDGSNFTLKIRSTKLEDSAMYFCASSSGQRAFFGQGTRLTVV.

The V gene is TRBV7-9, the J gene TRBJ1-1; 9 nucleotides line up with TRBD1. The V gene end was trimmed by 5 bases and the J gene end by 3 bases; junction bases not matched to a gene: 7. The CDR3 is 15 amino acids. CDR1 and CDR2 from the germline V gene are SEHNR and FQNEAQ (reference sequence). The CDR3 reads CASSPGQGTDTEAFF. DNA of the CDR3: TGTGCCAGCAGCCCGGGACAGGGTACGGACACTGAAGCTTTCTTT.

The CDR3 is CAISVAGGNTGELFF. In DNA form, the CDR3 reads TGTGCCATCAGCGTAGCGGGGGGTAACACCGGGGAGCTGTTTTTT. The rearrangement links TRBV10-3 to TRBJ2-2, with 10 nucleotides matching TRBD2. The CDR3 consists of 15 residues. V lost 6 bases, J lost 2 bases, and 3 bases stayed unmatched. Germline V gene sequence: CDR1 ENHRY, CDR2 SYGVKD.

The chain joins TRBV5-1 to TRBJ1-2; possible D gene TRBD1, 6 bases. V gave up 1 base and J gave up 5 bases, with 15 bases separating them. The CDR3 is 15 amino acids. Germline V lookup: CDR1 SGHRS, CDR2 YFSETQ. CDR3 nucleotides: TGCGCCAGCAGCTTGCAGGGCGCAGGGGAGTATGGCTACACCTTC. Translating it yields CASSLQGAGEYGYTF.

The rearrangement uses TRBV19 and TRBJ2-7; unclear D gene. CDR1 and CDR2 from the germline V gene are LNHDA and SQIVND (reference sequence). Trimming stripped 2 bases from V and 3 bases from J, with 8 bases between. This CDR3 has 13 amino acids. The CDR3: CASSIKGGYEQYF. Here the CDR3 DNA reads TGTGCCAGTAGTATAAAAGGCGGCTACGAGCAGTACTTC.